The 23 T cell receptor beta chains reported below all come from one sample, sequenced in a study of blood T cell repertoires in COVID-19. Assay used: immunoSEQ multiplex PCR; TCRdb lists only in-frame clones, some missing. The data hold approximately 200,000 clones, with approximately 83% observed a single time. The sample was PBMCs or T cells enriched from blood (not recorded which). These receptors all stem from a man aged 35-49 years who had recovered from COVID-19.

The chain carries TRBV19 and TRBJ1-3; 7 bases fit TRBD1. Trimming took 5 bases from V and 0 from J; bases not matched to a gene: 7. The germline V gene encodes CDR1 LNHDA and CDR2 SQIVND (reference sequence). CDR3 length: 16 amino acids. DNA for the CDR3: TGTGCCAGTAGTGGGCGACAGGGCGACTCTGGAAACACCATATATTTT. Amino acids: CASSGRQGDSGNTIYF.

The rearrangement uses TRBV21-1 and TRBJ1-1; the listed D gene, TRBD1, was not tested against the DNA. TRBV21-1 is a documented pseudogene. The CDR3 has 17 residues. The CDR3 nucleotides read TGTGCCAGCAGCAAAGCGCGAGACAGGGTCTGGTGCACTGAAGCTTTCTTT. It translates to CASSKARDRVWCTEAFF.

This chain joins TRBV6-1 and TRBJ1-3; D gene unclear. The CDR3 length is 16 residues. Per germline, CDR1 MNHNS and CDR2 SASEGT. V lost 2 bases and J lost 0, with 11 bases in between. The DNA of the CDR3 is TGTGCCAGCAGTGAAAGAGCGGTTAGCTCTGGAAACACCATATATTTT. Its protein product is CASSERAVSSGNTIYF.

The chain is built from TRBV9 and TRBJ1-2; 7 bases map to TRBD1. Germline CDR1 and CDR2: SGDLS and YYNGEE. The CDR3 contains 13 residues. V lost 4 bases, J lost 7 bases, and 7 bases stayed unmatched. The CDR3 region is CASSPGGRGGYTF. DNA for the CDR3: TGTGCCAGCAGCCCAGGGGGTCGGGGTGGCTACACCTTC.

This chain links TRBV28 with TRBJ2-5; D is unresolved. Germline lookup yields CDR1 MDHEN and CDR2 SYDVKM. V was cut by 3 bases and J by 6 bases, with 14 bases left in between. CDR3 length: 14 amino acids. CDR3 coding DNA: TGTGCCAGCAGTTTGGCAGGTTTTACGAAGACCCAGTACTTC. Protein product: CASSLAGFTKTQYF.

This clone was picked up one time. This rearrangement joins TRBV9 to TRBJ2-7; the match to TRBD2 covers 7 bases. The germline CDR1 and CDR2 sequences are SGDLS and YYNGEE. Trimming took 5 bases from V and 0 from J; bases not matched to a gene: 8. This CDR3 contains 15 residues. This CDR3 is CASSLGGTASYEQYF. In nucleotides, the CDR3 is TGTGCCAGCAGTTTGGGGGGGACGGCCTCCTACGAGCAGTACTTC.

The genes are TRBV7-8 and TRBJ1-3; D not resolved. Germline-derived CDR1 and CDR2 are SGHVS and FQNEAQ. This CDR3 comprises 17 residues. Trimming stripped 1 base from V and 0 bases from J, with 13 bases between. DNA of the CDR3: TGTGCCAGCAGCTTAGGTCTCACGGAGTACTCTGGAAACACCATATATTTT. Encoded protein: CASSLGLTEYSGNTIYF.

The CDR3 here is CASSLESRGGASYTQYF. The CDR3 region has the DNA TGTGCCAGCAGCTTAGAATCCCGCGGGGGGGCCAGCTATACGCAGTATTTT. The genes are TRBV7-6 and TRBJ2-3, with 9 bases lining up with TRBD2. Germline loops: CDR1 SGHVS, CDR2 FNYEAQ. This CDR3 contains 17 residues. V dropped 1 base and J dropped 7; count of bases not matched to a gene: 12.

The chain recombines TRBV12-3 or TRBV12-4 with TRBJ1-1, with D unresolved. V was trimmed by 8 bases and J by 6 bases, leaving 7 bases between them. CDR3 length equals 10 residues. CDR3 nucleotides: TGTGCCAGCGGGCGTCCTGAAGCTTTCTTT. It specifies CASGRPEAFF.

The chain employs TRBV3-1 (or the pseudogene TRBV3-2) and TRBJ1-1; perhaps TRBD1 as D (6 bases). CDR1 and CDR2 from the germline V gene are LGHDT and YNNKEL (reference sequence). The CDR3 has 16 amino acids. Trimming cost V 3 bases and J 3 bases, with 17 bases left between them. CDR3 sequence: CASSQSRGHPYTEAFF. Here the CDR3 DNA reads TGTGCCAGCAGCCAGAGCAGGGGTCACCCATACACTGAAGCTTTCTTT.

This clone has a handful of counts. The CDR3 DNA follows: TGTGCCAGCAGCCGACACACGAACACCGGGGAGCTGTTTTTT. Encoded protein: CASSRHTNTGELFF. The rearrangement uses TRBV11-3 and TRBJ2-2; D unresolved. This CDR3 comprises 14 residues. Trimming pared 5 bases from V and 0 bases from J, leaving 7 bases between. Germline V gene lookup returns CDR1 SGHNT and CDR2 YENEEA.

The chain links TRBV6-5 to TRBJ1-6; TRBD1 is a possible D gene (6 bases). The germline CDR1 and CDR2 sequences are MNHEY and SVGAGI. V lost 6 bases to trimming and J lost 6 bases, with 12 bases between them. The CDR3 contains 14 residues. The CDR3 DNA is TGTGCCAGCAGCCCCGGACAGATTAATTCACCCCTCCACTTT. Amino acids: CASSPGQINSPLHF.

The rearrangement joins TRBV10-2 to TRBJ2-1; 8 positions agree with TRBD1. V dropped 5 bases and J dropped 1; count of bases not matched to a gene: 7. The CDR3 has 16 residues. Germline V gene lookup returns CDR1 WSHSY and CDR2 SAAADI. In nucleotides, the CDR3 is TGCGCCAGCAGTAAGACAGGGGTATCGTCCTACAATGAGCAGTTCTTC. This codes for CASSKTGVSSYNEQFF.

The chain links TRBV3-1 (or the pseudogene TRBV3-2) to TRBJ1-2, with 7 bases fitting TRBD1. The CDR3 length is 14 residues. From germline, CDR1 is LGHDT and CDR2 YNNKEL (reference sequence). V lost 6 bases and J lost 2; bases outside the gene matches: 6. The CDR3 reads CASRTTGPNYGYTF. DNA for the CDR3: TGTGCCAGCAGGACGACAGGGCCAAACTATGGCTACACCTTC.

This clone has a handful of counts. The chain has TRBV5-8 and TRBJ1-3; a weak D match, TRBD1 (6 bases). Germline CDR1 SGHTS, CDR2 YDEGEE. The V end lost 1 base, the J end lost 4 bases, and 15 bases lay between the germline ends. This CDR3 region has 16 residues. In nucleotides, the CDR3 is TGTGCCAGCAGCTTGAGGTTTAACAGGGCCGGAAACACCATATATTTT. Its protein is CASSLRFNRAGNTIYF.

As concerns this clone: Other DNA variants within this sample encode the same CDR3. This chain connects TRBV7-9 to TRBJ1-5; no definite D call. Trimming shortened V by 5 bases and J by 4 bases, and 9 bases separated the two germline ends. The CDR3 covers 13 residues. Germline lookup yields CDR1 SEHNR and CDR2 FQNEAQ (reference sequence). The CDR3, as DNA: TGTGCCAGCAGCACGGGCGGGAATCAGCCCCAGCATTTT. This encodes CASSTGGNQPQHF.

The chain carries TRBV6-6 and TRBJ1-2; D ambiguous. The germline gives CDR1 MNHNY, CDR2 SVGAGI (reference sequence). This CDR3 has 14 residues. Trimming shortened V by 5 bases and J by 5 bases, and 15 bases separated the two germline ends. Written as DNA, the CDR3 is TGTGCCAGCAGTCTCCCGTTTAACTCATATGGCTACACCTTC. Residues: CASSLPFNSYGYTF.

V and J are TRBV15 and TRBJ2-5; D might be TRBD2 (6 bases). Trimming cost V 5 bases and J 1 base, with 23 bases left between them. Germline V CDR1 and CDR2: LNHNV, YYDKDF (reference sequence). This CDR3 has 18 amino acids. The CDR3 nucleotides read TGTGCCACCAGCGTAAGGGGTGGAGGGAACACCCGCCAAGAGACCCAGTACTTC. Translating gives CATSVRGGGNTRQETQYF. The entire variable domain, with the rest obtained from reference TRBV15 and TRBJ2-5, is as follows: DAMVIQNPRYQVTQFGKPVTLSCSQTLNHNVMYWYQQKSSQAPKLLFHYYDKDFNNEADTPDNFQSRRPNTSFCFLDIRSPGLGDTAMYLCATSVRGGGNTRQETQYFGPGTRLLVL.

The genes are TRBV6-5 and TRBJ1-5, with 9 nucleotides matching TRBD1. J gave up 7 bases and V 7 bases, and 8 bases lay outside the gene matches. In germline, CDR1 is MNHEY, CDR2 SVGAGI. This CDR3 contains 14 residues. The CDR3 here is CASKKQGAGQPQHF. In nucleotides, the CDR3 is TGTGCCAGCAAAAAACAGGGGGCGGGCCAGCCCCAGCATTTT.

The rearrangement joins TRBV3-1 (or the pseudogene TRBV3-2) to TRBJ1-1; TRBD1 agrees at 8 bases. The V gene end was trimmed by 3 bases and the J gene end by 1 base; junction bases not matched to a gene: 4. Germline CDR1 LGHDT, CDR2 YNNKEL (reference sequence). CDR3 length equals 15 residues. DNA of the CDR3: TGTGCCAGCAGCCACTGGGACAGGCAGAACACTGAAGCTTTCTTT. Its translation is CASSHWDRQNTEAFF.

The rearrangement links TRBV10-3 to TRBJ2-7; maybe TRBD2 (7 bases). The germline CDR1 and CDR2 sequences are ENHRY and SYGVKD. V lost 8 bases and J lost 0, with 26 bases in between. This CDR3 contains 18 residues. CDR3 sequence (DNA): TGTGCCATCGCTCCAAGTGGGGGGGGCCGCGATCGCTCCTACGAGCAGTACTTC. Its protein is CAIAPSGGGRDRSYEQYF.

The genes are TRBV20-1 and TRBJ2-7; possible D gene TRBD2, 7 bases. The CDR3 spans 13 residues. The germline V gene has CDR1 DFQATT and CDR2 SNEGSKA (reference sequence). V was shortened by 3 bases and J by 6 bases, with 15 bases between the two germline ends. CDR3 DNA: TGCAGTGCTAGTCGAGGGGGGGGGAGCGAGCAGTACTTC. It yields the protein CSASRGGGSEQYF.

The chain has TRBV7-9 and TRBJ2-3; 8 bases line up with TRBD1. The CDR3 runs to 16 residues. The V gene's germline CDR1 is SEHNR and CDR2 FQNEAQ (reference sequence). Trimming took 5 bases from V and 4 from J; bases not matched to a gene: 11. In DNA, the CDR3 is TGTGCCAGCAGCCGAGAAAGGACAGGGAGTGCAGATACGCAGTATTTT. Its translation is CASSRERTGSADTQYF. The variable domain in full, completed from reference TRBV7-9 and TRBJ2-3, reads DTGVSQNPRHKITKRGQNVTFRCDPISEHNRLYWYRQTLGQGPEFLTYFQNEAQLEKSRLLSDRFSAERPKGSFSTLEIQRTEQGDSAMYLCASSRERTGSADTQYFGPGTRLTVL.